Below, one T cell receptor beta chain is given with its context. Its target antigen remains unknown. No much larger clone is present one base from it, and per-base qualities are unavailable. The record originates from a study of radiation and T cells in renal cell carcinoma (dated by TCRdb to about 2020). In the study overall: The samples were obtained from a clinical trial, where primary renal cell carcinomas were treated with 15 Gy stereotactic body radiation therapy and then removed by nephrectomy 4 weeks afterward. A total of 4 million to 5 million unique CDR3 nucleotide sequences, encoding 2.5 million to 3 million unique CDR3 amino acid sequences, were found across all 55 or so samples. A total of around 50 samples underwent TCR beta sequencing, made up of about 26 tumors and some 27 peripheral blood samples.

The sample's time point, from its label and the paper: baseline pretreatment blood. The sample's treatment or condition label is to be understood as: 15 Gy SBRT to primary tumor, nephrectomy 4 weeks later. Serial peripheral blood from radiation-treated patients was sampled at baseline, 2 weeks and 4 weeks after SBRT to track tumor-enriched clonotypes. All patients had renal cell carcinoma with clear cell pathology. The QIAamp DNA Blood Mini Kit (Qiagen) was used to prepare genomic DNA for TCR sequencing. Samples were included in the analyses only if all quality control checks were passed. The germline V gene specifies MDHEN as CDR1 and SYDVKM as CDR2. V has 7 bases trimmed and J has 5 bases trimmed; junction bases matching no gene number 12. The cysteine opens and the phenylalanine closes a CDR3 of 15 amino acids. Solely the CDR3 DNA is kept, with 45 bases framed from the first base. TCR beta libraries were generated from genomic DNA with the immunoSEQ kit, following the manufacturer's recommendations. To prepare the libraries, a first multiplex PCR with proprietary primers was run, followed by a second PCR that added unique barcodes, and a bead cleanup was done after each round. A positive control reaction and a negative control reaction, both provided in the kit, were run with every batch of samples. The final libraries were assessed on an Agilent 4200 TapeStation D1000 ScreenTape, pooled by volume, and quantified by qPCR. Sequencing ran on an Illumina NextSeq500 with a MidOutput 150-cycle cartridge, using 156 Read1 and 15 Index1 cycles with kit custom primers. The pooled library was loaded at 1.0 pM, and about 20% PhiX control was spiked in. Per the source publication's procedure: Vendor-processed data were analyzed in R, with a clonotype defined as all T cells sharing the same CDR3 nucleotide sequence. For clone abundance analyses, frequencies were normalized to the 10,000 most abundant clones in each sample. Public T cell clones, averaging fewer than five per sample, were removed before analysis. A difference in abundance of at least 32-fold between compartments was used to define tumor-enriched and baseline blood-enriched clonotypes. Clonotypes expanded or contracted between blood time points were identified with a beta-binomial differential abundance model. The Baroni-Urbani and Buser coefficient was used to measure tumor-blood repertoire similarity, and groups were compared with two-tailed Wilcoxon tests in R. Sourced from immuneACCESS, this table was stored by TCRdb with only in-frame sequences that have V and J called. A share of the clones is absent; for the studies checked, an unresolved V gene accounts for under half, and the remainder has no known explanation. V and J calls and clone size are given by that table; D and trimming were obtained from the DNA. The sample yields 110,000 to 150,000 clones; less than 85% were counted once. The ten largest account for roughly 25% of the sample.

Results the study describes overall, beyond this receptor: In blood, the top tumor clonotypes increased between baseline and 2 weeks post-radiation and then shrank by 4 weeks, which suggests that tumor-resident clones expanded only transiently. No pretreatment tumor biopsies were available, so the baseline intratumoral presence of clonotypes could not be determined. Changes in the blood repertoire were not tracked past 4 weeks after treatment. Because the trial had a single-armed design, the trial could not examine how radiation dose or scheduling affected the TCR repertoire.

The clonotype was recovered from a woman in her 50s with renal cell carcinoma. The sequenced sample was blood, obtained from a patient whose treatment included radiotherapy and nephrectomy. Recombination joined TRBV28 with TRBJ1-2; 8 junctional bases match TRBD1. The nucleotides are TGTGCCAGCACATACCCCAGGGGGCTCGGGTATGGCTACACCTTC. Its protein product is CASTYPRGLGYGYTF.